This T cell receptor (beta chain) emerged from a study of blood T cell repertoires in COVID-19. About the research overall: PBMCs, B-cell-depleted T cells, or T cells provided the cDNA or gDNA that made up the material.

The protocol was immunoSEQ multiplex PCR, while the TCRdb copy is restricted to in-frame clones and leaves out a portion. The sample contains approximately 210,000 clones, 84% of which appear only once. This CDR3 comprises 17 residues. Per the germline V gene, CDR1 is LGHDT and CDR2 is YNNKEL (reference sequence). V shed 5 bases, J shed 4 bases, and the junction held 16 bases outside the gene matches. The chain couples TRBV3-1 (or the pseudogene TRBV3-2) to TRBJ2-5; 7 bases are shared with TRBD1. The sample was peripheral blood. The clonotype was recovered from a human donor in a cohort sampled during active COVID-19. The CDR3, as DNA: TGTGCCAGCAGCGGTTGGGGCTCGACAGGGTGGGGAGAGACCCAGTACTTC. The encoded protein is CASSGWGSTGWGETQYF.